The next 21 T cell receptor beta chains were all read from a single sample in a study of OX40 agonist ivuxolimab in advanced cancers. Assay used: immunoSEQ multiplex PCR; TCRdb lists only in-frame clones, some missing. The sample comprises approximately 65,000 clones, more than 70% of which are singletons, and roughly 1% rests with the top ten. Material: CD4+ or CD8+ T cells sorted from blood, obtained in a trial of the OX40 agonist ivuxolimab. The receptors were sampled from an adult with an advanced solid tumor such as melanoma, head and neck, liver or kidney cancer.

The chain has TRBV5-1 and TRBJ2-3; weak D call: TRBD1 (5 bases). This CDR3 spans 14 amino acids. Trimming pared 9 bases from V and 2 bases from J, leaving 16 bases between. Germline V gives CDR1 SGHRS, CDR2 YFSETQ. The CDR3, as DNA: TGCGCCACCAGGGTGACGCAATCCACAGATACGCAGTATTTT. Encoded protein: CATRVTQSTDTQYF. The variable domain in full, with the rest retrieved from reference TRBV5-1 and TRBJ2-3, is KAGVTQTPRYLIKTRGQQVTLSCSPISGHRSVSWYQQTPGQGLQFLFEYFSETQRNKGNFPGRFSGRQFSNSRSEMNVSTLELGDSALYLCATRVTQSTDTQYFGPGTRLTVL.

This clone was recorded a few times. The chain couples TRBV10-3 to TRBJ1-2; no definite D call. V was shortened by 4 bases and J by 0 bases, with 3 bases between the two germline ends. Germline V lookup: CDR1 ENHRY, CDR2 SYGVKD. This CDR3 is 12 amino acids long. CDR3 DNA: TGTGCCATCAGTGCAGCTAACTATGGCTACACCTTC. This codes for CAISAANYGYTF.

The V call is TRBV11-2, the J call TRBJ2-3, with D possibly being TRBD1 (5 bases). This CDR3 spans 17 amino acids. Trimming cost V 2 bases and J 1 base, with 16 bases left between them. Germline loops: CDR1 SGHAT, CDR2 FQNNGV. The DNA of the CDR3 is TGTGCCAGCAGCTTATGGTCGGGCAGGGTTGGCACAGATACGCAGTATTTT. This codes for CASSLWSGRVGTDTQYF.

The V and J genes are TRBV7-9 and TRBJ2-3, with TRBD2 identical over 9 bases. This CDR3 comprises 15 residues. The junction had 3 bases not matched to a gene; V was cut back by 5 bases and J by 0 bases. From germline, CDR1 is SEHNR and CDR2 FQNEAQ (reference sequence). The CDR3 loop reads CASSPTSGSTDTQYF. The CDR3 nucleotides read TGTGCCAGCAGCCCGACTAGCGGAAGCACAGATACGCAGTATTTT.

The CDR3 loop is CAWTTGRTRAYEQYF. The CDR3 DNA reads as TGTGCCTGGACGACCGGGAGGACTAGAGCCTACGAGCAGTACTTC. The rearrangement links TRBV30 to TRBJ2-7, with 7 bases aligning to TRBD2. V gave up 4 bases and J gave up 2 bases; unmatched junction bases: 11. The CDR3 runs to 15 residues. Looked up from germline, CDR1 is GTSNPN and CDR2 is SVGIG (reference sequence).

The CDR3 protein is CASSPPGRNSYGYTF. CDR3 coding DNA: TGTGCCAGCTCACCCCCGGGACGGAACTCGTATGGCTACACCTTC. The V call is TRBV18, the J call TRBJ1-2, with D perhaps matching TRBD1 (5 bases). Germline V gives CDR1 KGHSH, CDR2 LQKENI. The CDR3 sequence is 15 residues long. V was cut by 3 bases and J by 5 bases, with 16 bases left in between.

The chain recombines TRBV6-5 with TRBJ2-5; tentatively, D is TRBD1 or TRBD2 (5 bases each). The CDR3 is 14 amino acids. Germline V gene data show CDR1 as MNHEY and CDR2 as SVGAGI. Trimming removed 6 bases from V and 5 bases from J, with 16 bases in between. The CDR3 region is CASRPPGPRETQYF. CDR3 DNA sequence: TGTGCCAGCAGACCTCCGGGACCCCGGGAGACCCAGTACTTC.

CDR3 in amino acids: CASSPQGSQPQHF. Here the CDR3 DNA reads TGTGCCAGCAGCCCTCAGGGATCTCAGCCCCAGCATTTT. The J gene is TRBJ1-5, the V gene TRBV7-2; D possibly corresponds to TRBD1 (5 bases). Germline-derived CDR1 and CDR2 are SGHTA and FQGNSA. The CDR3 has 13 residues. The V end lost 5 bases, the J end lost 6 bases, and 11 bases lay between the germline ends.

V usage is TRBV10-3 and J usage is TRBJ2-2, with D tentatively TRBD2 (7 bases). Per germline, CDR1 ENHRY and CDR2 SYGVKD. This CDR3 has 14 amino acids. Trimming stripped 9 bases from V and 3 bases from J, with 14 bases between. This chain's CDR3 is CAMRAGAHTGELFF. Here the CDR3 DNA reads TGTGCCATGCGGGCGGGGGCTCACACCGGGGAGCTGTTTTTT.

This chain links TRBV15 with TRBJ2-7, with a weak D call TRBD1 (5 bases). Trimming stripped 1 base from V and 3 bases from J, with 10 bases between. This CDR3 has 14 residues. Germline CDR1 reads LNHNV; CDR2 reads YYDKDF (reference sequence). Here the CDR3 reads CATSRGSGYYEQYF. CDR3 nucleotides: TGTGCCACCAGCAGAGGTTCAGGGTACTACGAGCAGTACTTC.

The chain links TRBV30 to TRBJ2-7; 7 bases fit TRBD1. V shed 0 bases, J shed 11 bases, and the junction held 7 bases outside the gene matches. The CDR3 contains 12 residues. The germline gives CDR1 GTSNPN, CDR2 SVGIG (reference sequence). The CDR3 spells CAWSVDRDREYF. As DNA, the CDR3 is TGTGCCTGGAGTGTAGACAGGGATAGAGAGTACTTC.

V is TRBV5-1 and J is TRBJ1-1; TRBD1 is a possible D gene (5 bases). V was clipped by 8 bases and J by 6 bases, with 11 bases between them. CDR3 length: 11 amino acids. Germline lookup yields CDR1 SGHRS and CDR2 YFSETQ. CDR3 nucleotide sequence: TGCGCCAGATTTGGGACGTCTGAAGCTTTCTTT. It codes for CARFGTSEAFF.

The rearrangement links TRBV18 to TRBJ2-7; 7 bases fit TRBD1. Germline V gene data show CDR1 as KGHSH and CDR2 as LQKENI. The CDR3 loop spans 13 amino acids. After removal of 5 bases from V and 5 bases from J, the junction contained 6 bases not matched to a gene. CDR3 loop: CASSNRGSDEQYF. As DNA, the CDR3 is TGTGCCAGCTCAAACAGGGGTTCGGACGAGCAGTACTTC. The whole variable domain, remainder taken from reference TRBV18 and TRBJ2-7, is NAGVMQNPRHLVRRRGQEARLRCSPMKGHSHVYWYRQLPEEGLKFMVYLQKENIIDESGMPKERFSAEFPKEGPSILRIQQVVRGDSAAYFCASSNRGSDEQYFGPGTRLTVT.

V is TRBV18 and J is TRBJ1-2; D unclear. V lost 3 bases to trimming and J lost 6 bases, with 14 bases between them. The CDR3 sequence is 14 residues long. Germline CDR1 KGHSH, CDR2 LQKENI. The CDR3 region is CASSPGRIWHGYTF. CDR3 bases: TGTGCCAGCTCACCTGGGCGCATATGGCATGGCTACACCTTC.

This clone has just one count. The chain joins TRBV7-6 to TRBJ2-5; TRBD2 agrees at 10 bases. CDR1 is SGHVS and CDR2 is FNYEAQ in the germline V gene. The CDR3 totals 15 residues. V was clipped by 6 bases and J by 4 bases; unmatched bases: 8. The CDR3 bases are TGTGCCAGCAGACCCACCGGGACTAGCGTAGAGACCCAGTACTTC. It specifies CASRPTGTSVETQYF.

V and J are TRBV4-2 and TRBJ2-7; tentatively, D is TRBD1 or TRBD2 (6 bases each). CDR3 size: 16 residues. V lost 0 bases and J lost 4, with 16 bases in between. Germline CDR1 and CDR2: LGHNA and YNFKEQ. CDR3 sequence: CASSQDLVGGLYEQYF. The CDR3 DNA is TGTGCCAGCAGCCAAGATCTTGTCGGGGGCCTGTACGAGCAGTACTTC.

V usage is TRBV2 and J usage is TRBJ2-5; 8 positions agree with TRBD1. Germline values: CDR1 SNHLY, CDR2 FYNNEI. V shed 6 bases and J 5 bases; nucleotides not matched to a gene: 5. The CDR3 consists of 13 residues. The CDR3 region is CASRENRGETQYF. The CDR3 DNA reads TGTGCCAGCAGAGAGAACAGGGGGGAGACCCAGTACTTC.

This clone was seen only once. The rearrangement uses TRBV4-1 and TRBJ1-2, with 7 bases that match TRBD1. CDR1 is MGHRA, CDR2 YSYEKL, per germline. The CDR3 covers 16 residues. J was trimmed by 4 bases and V by 6 bases; bases with no gene match: 14. The CDR3 reads CASSRMRGQDFYGYTF. The CDR3, as DNA: TGCGCCAGCAGTAGGATGCGTGGACAGGATTTCTATGGCTACACCTTC.

The J gene is TRBJ1-4, the V gene TRBV30; D ambiguous. This CDR3 comprises 13 residues. The germline gives CDR1 GTSNPN, CDR2 SVGIG (reference sequence). The V and J ends lost 4 bases and 2 bases respectively, with 8 bases between them. The CDR3 here is CAWTGVTNEKLFF. For the CDR3, the DNA is TGTGCCTGGACTGGGGTGACTAATGAAAAACTGTTTTTT. The complete variable domain, with remaining parts taken from reference TRBV30 and TRBJ1-4, reads SQTIHQWPATLVQPVGSPLSLECTVEGTSNPNLYWYRQAAGRGLQLLFYSVGIGQISSEVPQNLSASRPQDRQFILSSKKLLLSDSGFYLCAWTGVTNEKLFFGSGTQLSVL.

V gene TRBV2 combines with J gene TRBJ1-2; no clear D. Germline V lookup: CDR1 SNHLY, CDR2 FYNNEI. V was clipped by 5 bases and J by 8 bases, with 18 bases between them. This CDR3 region has 14 residues. The CDR3 protein is CASSSYTDLVGYTF. The CDR3 nucleotides are TGTGCCAGCAGTTCATATACAGATTTGGTAGGCTACACCTTC.

The rearrangement uses TRBV2 and TRBJ2-7; TRBD1 aligns across 7 bases. With V trimmed by 6 bases and J by 2 bases, 10 bases remained unmatched. From germline, CDR1 is SNHLY and CDR2 FYNNEI. The length of the CDR3 is 15 residues. The CDR3 loop reads CASSLSEGATYEQYF. The CDR3 region has the DNA TGTGCCAGCAGCCTAAGTGAGGGGGCAACCTACGAGCAGTACTTC.